A single sample is the source of the 24 T cell receptor beta chains below, sequenced in a study of cytomegalovirus exposure and HLA in healthy donors (dated by TCRdb to 2016 to 2017). Library prep was done by the immunoSEQ multiplex PCR assay. A mixture of 60 forward primers for TCR Vbeta segments and 13 reverse primers for TCR Jbeta segments was used in the multiplex PCR. Here the immuneACCESS table is served through TCRdb, limited to in-frame sequences with V and J called. Missing clones are a known gap in these copies; in checked studies unresolved V genes cover under half, and the rest lacks a known reason. The sample table contains around 100,000 clones; only one count was recorded for around 64% of them. Jointly, the top ten make up approximately 2.3% of the sample. The sequenced sample consisted of PBMCs. These receptors were taken from a man in his thirties or forties in good health and CMV-seronegative.

In its sample, this clone was seen a few times. For the CDR3, the DNA is TGTGCCAGCAGCTTCGGACAGGGGCAGAACACTGAAGCTTTCTTT. It specifies CASSFGQGQNTEAFF. V is TRBV7-9 and J is TRBJ1-1, with TRBD1 matching 9 bases. This CDR3 contains 15 residues. CDR1 SEHNR and CDR2 FQNEAQ come from the germline V gene (reference sequence). The V segment lost 3 bases and the J segment 1 base; nucleotides outside the gene matches: 3.

This chain links TRBV18 with TRBJ1-4; a possible D gene is TRBD1 (6 bases). V was pared by 8 bases and J by 7 bases, with 14 bases between. Germline values: CDR1 KGHSH, CDR2 LQKENI. The CDR3 has 13 amino acids. The CDR3 bases are TGTGCCAGCGCCCGGGACACCTTTGAAAAACTGTTTTTT. Its translation: CASARDTFEKLFF.

This clone was counted between two and nine times. This chain links TRBV6-5 with TRBJ1-6; 9 bases line up with TRBD1. CDR1 and CDR2 (germline): MNHEY, SVGAGI. Unmatched junction bases numbered 6, after V lost 2 bases and J lost 10 bases. CDR3 length equals 15 residues. CDR3 in DNA: TGTGCCAGCAGTTACCAAACAGGGGGCTTGTCACCCCTCCACTTT. It yields the protein CASSYQTGGLSPLHF.

The chain couples TRBV6-6 to TRBJ1-5; no clear D. The CDR3 runs 12 residues. CDR1 and CDR2 from the germline V gene are MNHNY and SVGAGI (reference sequence). V shed 2 bases and J shed 8 bases, with 7 bases lying between them. In DNA, the CDR3 is TGTGCCAGCAGTTACGAACCGGAGCCCCAGCATTTT. Residues: CASSYEPEPQHF.

The chain has TRBV7-2 and TRBJ1-2; a weak D match, TRBD1 (5 bases). Per the germline V gene, CDR1 is SGHTA and CDR2 is FQGNSA. V was pared by 5 bases and J by 3 bases, with 16 bases between. The CDR3 extends over 15 amino acids. The DNA for the CDR3 is TGTGCCAGCAGCCCCCGGCCAGGGTGGGACTATGGCTACACCTTC. Translating it yields CASSPRPGWDYGYTF.

This rearrangement joins TRBV9 to TRBJ2-5; the D is unclear. From germline, CDR1 is SGDLS and CDR2 YYNGEE. The CDR3 is 14 residues long. The V end was cut by 0 bases, the J end by 5 bases, with 11 bases between. In DNA, the CDR3 is TGTGCCAGCAGCGTAGATCCCCTGCAGGAGACCCAGTACTTC. Its protein product is CASSVDPLQETQYF.

This clone was detected only a few times. J is TRBJ1-2 and V is TRBV5-4; TRBD1 might be the D (5 bases). Germline-derived CDR1 and CDR2 are SGHNT and YYREEE (reference sequence). Trimming removed 0 bases from V and 3 bases from J, with 12 bases in between. The CDR3 runs to 15 residues. The CDR3 nucleotides read TGTGCCAGCAGCTTGGGTGTCATACAGGACTATGGCTACACCTTC. Translated, it gives CASSLGVIQDYGYTF.

This clone was counted a few times. V is TRBV19 and J is TRBJ2-1; maybe TRBD2 (6 bases). The germline CDR1 and CDR2 sequences are LNHDA and SQIVND (reference sequence). Trimming shortened V by 6 bases and J by 0 bases, and 18 bases separated the two germline ends. The CDR3 contains 17 residues. The CDR3 DNA reads TGTGCCAGTAGACCTGGGTCTAGCGCGAGCTCCTACAATGAGCAGTTCTTC. It codes for CASRPGSSASSYNEQFF.

The chain couples TRBV30 to TRBJ1-5, with D hard to call. The CDR3 extends over 13 amino acids. Germline loops: CDR1 GTSNPN, CDR2 SVGIG (reference sequence). V lost 0 bases and J lost 3, with 6 bases in between. The chain's CDR3 is CAWSVGDNQPQHF. CDR3 DNA: TGTGCCTGGAGTGTCGGGGACAATCAGCCCCAGCATTTT.

This clone occurred a few times. The chain joins TRBV15 to TRBJ2-1, with a possible D match to TRBD2 (6 bases). The germline V gene encodes CDR1 LNHNV and CDR2 YYDKDF (reference sequence). This CDR3 has 13 amino acids. V was clipped by 8 bases and J by 8 bases, with 16 bases between them. The CDR3 nucleotides read TGTGCCACCGAGCCGGGGGTCGGGGATGAGCAGTTCTTC. Its translation: CATEPGVGDEQFF. Based on the CDR3 plus reference TRBV15 and TRBJ2-1, the full variable domain is DAMVIQNPRYQVTQFGKPVTLSCSQTLNHNVMYWYQQKSSQAPKLLFHYYDKDFNNEADTPDNFQSRRPNTSFCFLDIRSPGLGDTAMYLCATEPGVGDEQFFGPGTRLTVL.

The V call is TRBV2, the J call TRBJ1-1, with D hard to call. The CDR3 is made up of 12 amino acids. CDR1 is SNHLY, CDR2 FYNNEI, per germline. V was pared by 7 bases and J by 7 bases, with 13 bases between. CDR3 protein: CASTPDILEAFF. The CDR3 bases are TGTGCCAGCACTCCTGATATACTTGAAGCTTTCTTT.

The sample holds a few counts of this clone. The chain links TRBV7-6 to TRBJ1-2, with a tentative D call TRBD1 (6 bases). The CDR3 is 14 amino acids. Germline CDR1 is SGHVS and CDR2 is FNYEAQ. V dropped 0 bases and J dropped 3 bases, with 8 bases sitting between them. The CDR3 region is CASSLAAGDYGYTF. CDR3 coding DNA: TGTGCCAGCAGCTTAGCCGCAGGGGACTATGGCTACACCTTC.

This chain connects TRBV4-3 to TRBJ2-3, with 8 bases fitting TRBD2. The germline gives CDR1 LGHNA, CDR2 YSLEER. Trimming took 0 bases from V and 5 from J; bases not matched to a gene: 10. The CDR3 loop spans 17 amino acids. The CDR3: CASSQDRPSGPRDTQYF. CDR3 DNA: TGCGCCAGCAGCCAAGATCGACCTAGCGGGCCCCGAGATACGCAGTATTTT.

The V gene is TRBV5-1, the J gene TRBJ1-6; unclear D gene. Trimming removed 0 bases from V and 7 bases from J, with 5 bases in between. CDR1 and CDR2 from the germline V gene are SGHRS and YFSETQ. The CDR3 loop spans 13 amino acids. The CDR3 nucleotides read TGCGCCAGCAGCTTGGCCGTCAATTCACCCCTCCACTTT. Protein: CASSLAVNSPLHF.

This clone has a single count. The gene calls are TRBV19 and TRBJ2-6, with TRBD1 identical over 11 bases. Looked up from germline, CDR1 is LNHDA and CDR2 is SQIVND (reference sequence). V shed 7 bases, J shed 3 bases, and the junction held 23 bases outside the gene matches. The CDR3 runs to 22 residues. CDR3 loop: CASNSRSYLGQGVEGGANVLTF. CDR3 nucleotide sequence: TGTGCCAGTAACTCACGGTCCTATCTGGGACAGGGGGTCGAGGGTGGGGCCAACGTCCTGACTTTC.

J is TRBJ1-1 and V is TRBV5-1, with no clear D. Trimming took off 0 bases at V and 1 base at J, with 10 bases between the two ends. CDR3 length: 15 residues. CDR1 is SGHRS, CDR2 YFSETQ, per germline. In DNA form, the CDR3 reads TGCGCCAGCAGCTTGGCCGGGGTCGGGAACACTGAAGCTTTCTTT. This sequence encodes CASSLAGVGNTEAFF. Based on the CDR3 plus reference TRBV5-1 and TRBJ1-1, the full variable domain is KAGVTQTPRYLIKTRGQQVTLSCSPISGHRSVSWYQQTPGQGLQFLFEYFSETQRNKGNFPGRFSGRQFSNSRSEMNVSTLELGDSALYLCASSLAGVGNTEAFFGQGTRLTVV.

The chain carries TRBV10-3 and TRBJ2-7, with 7 bases matching TRBD1. Losses at the gene ends were 3 bases for V and 3 bases for J; bases not matched to a gene: 5. The CDR3 has 14 residues. Germline V lookup: CDR1 ENHRY, CDR2 SYGVKD. CDR3 in amino acids: CAISDRTGYYEQYF. CDR3 nucleotides: TGTGCCATCAGTGATAGGACAGGCTACTACGAGCAGTACTTC.

This rearrangement joins TRBV19 to TRBJ1-2; possible D gene TRBD1, 6 bases. The CDR3 has 13 amino acids. Germline values: CDR1 LNHDA, CDR2 SQIVND (reference sequence). With 6 bases removed from V and 4 bases from J, the gap between germline ends came to 12 bases. The CDR3 nucleotides are TGTGCCAGTAGCCATGGACAGCCCTATGGCTACACCTTC. This translates into CASSHGQPYGYTF. Complete variable domain (other parts from reference TRBV19 and TRBJ1-2): DGGITQSPKYLFRKEGQNVTLSCEQNLNHDAMYWYRQDPGQGLRLIYYSQIVNDFQKGDIAEGYSVSREKKESFPLTVTSAQKNPTAFYLCASSHGQPYGYTFGSGTRLTVV.

This sequence joins TRBV7-9 and TRBJ2-3; 9 nucleotides align to TRBD2. Per the germline V gene, CDR1 is SEHNR and CDR2 is FQNEAQ (reference sequence). CDR3 length: 16 residues. The junction had 5 bases not matched to a gene; V was cut back by 3 bases and J by 1 base. Here the CDR3 reads CASSFSASGGTDTQYF. The CDR3 DNA is TGTGCCAGCAGCTTTTCGGCTAGCGGGGGCACAGATACGCAGTATTTT.

The table lists this clone with a few counts. The genes are TRBV30 and TRBJ1-1, with D hard to call. V lost 5 bases, J lost 5 bases, and 9 bases lay in between. CDR1 is GTSNPN and CDR2 is SVGIG in the germline V gene (reference sequence). CDR3 length equals 11 residues. In DNA form, the CDR3 reads TGTGCCTGGTGTTGGGAGACTGAAGCTTTCTTT. Translating it yields CAWCWETEAFF.

The CDR3 spells CASSSTTSGRRETQYF. For the CDR3, the DNA is TGTGCCAGCAGTTCAACGACTAGCGGGAGAAGGGAGACCCAGTACTTC. The rearrangement links TRBV28 to TRBJ2-5; 12 nucleotides line up with TRBD2. CDR3 size: 16 residues. The V segment lost 4 bases and the J segment 5 bases; nucleotides outside the gene matches: 8. Germline V gene sequence: CDR1 MDHEN, CDR2 SYDVKM.

The chain recombines TRBV5-1 with TRBJ2-3, with TRBD1 matching over 10 bases. There are 15 residues in the CDR3. Germline values: CDR1 SGHRS, CDR2 YFSETQ. After removal of 4 bases from V and 4 bases from J, the junction contained 6 bases not matched to a gene. The CDR3 nucleotides are TGCGCCAGCAGCGGTGGACAGGGGGTCTCAGATACGCAGTATTTT. Translated: CASSGGQGVSDTQYF.

The rearrangement uses TRBV28 and TRBJ1-2; the D is unclear. The V end lost 3 bases, the J end lost 8 bases, and 13 bases lay between the germline ends. CDR1 and CDR2 from the germline V gene are MDHEN and SYDVKM. There are 13 residues in the CDR3. CDR3 protein: CASSFPLAGGYTF. CDR3 in DNA: TGTGCCAGCAGTTTTCCCCTAGCGGGAGGCTACACCTTC.

A word on this clone: A junction boundary mismatches the germline segment, possibly from a read error. The rearrangement uses TRBV4-1 and TRBJ1-2; 8 bases align to TRBD1. Germline V gene data show CDR1 as MGHRA and CDR2 as YSYEKL. This CDR3 region has 17 residues. CDR3 in amino acids: CASSPPTGVGVNYGYPF. The CDR3 nucleotides read TGCGCCAGCAGTCCACCGACAGGGGTAGGAGTTAACTATGGCTACCCCTTC.